The 18 T cell receptor beta chains below were found in one sample sequenced in a study of early T cells in non-severe SARS-CoV-2 infection. One entry per CDR3 protein, called by TCRdb with MiXCR from the 5' RACE reads. The sample holds tens of thousands of distinct CDR3 sequences, just under 15% seen once. Sequences were derived from whole blood, sampled at baseline. These receptors came from an adult who was a healthcare worker with PCR-confirmed SARS-CoV-2 infection or an uninfected control (not recorded which).

The chain employs TRBV2 and TRBJ2-3, with 10 bases matching TRBD1. Germline CDR1 is SNHLY and CDR2 is FYNNEI. The V and J ends lost 7 bases and 2 bases, in that order; junction bases with no gene match: 6. The CDR3 is made up of 15 amino acids. CDR3 DNA sequence: TGTGCCAGCACCTCCGGGACAGGGGACACAGATACGCAGTATTTT. Translated: CASTSGTGDTDTQYF.

V usage is TRBV2 and J usage is TRBJ1-1; 10 bases are a match to TRBD1. In germline, CDR1 is SNHLY, CDR2 FYNNEI. The junction had 9 bases not matched to a gene; V was cut back by 7 bases and J by 7 bases. The CDR3 length is 14 residues. The DNA for the CDR3 is TGTGCCAGCACCAGAAGACAGGGGGCTGGTGAAGCTTTCTTT. Encoded protein: CASTRRQGAGEAFF.

This clonotype occurred a few times. The chain recombines TRBV6-6 with TRBJ1-3; perhaps TRBD1 as D (6 bases). The CDR3 loop spans 16 amino acids. V dropped 7 bases and J dropped 2 bases, with 18 bases sitting between them. Germline V lookup: CDR1 MNHNY, CDR2 SVGAGI (reference sequence). CDR3 residues: CASTTGRGIAGNTIYF. In nucleotides, the CDR3 is TGTGCCAGCACCACGGGGAGGGGGATAGCTGGAAACACCATATATTTT.

This chain joins TRBV7-9 and TRBJ2-7; TRBD2 might be the D (6 bases). Trimming stripped 0 bases from V and 6 bases from J, with 18 bases between. In germline, CDR1 is SEHNR, CDR2 FQNEAQ (reference sequence). This CDR3 has 16 amino acids. This chain's CDR3 is CASSLALAGSAIEQYF. Written as DNA, the CDR3 is TGTGCCAGCAGCTTAGCTTTGGCGGGATCGGCGATCGAGCAGTACTTC. Drawing the rest from reference TRBV7-9 and TRBJ2-7, the complete variable domain is DTGVSQNPRHKITKRGQNVTFRCDPISEHNRLYWYRQTLGQGPEFLTYFQNEAQLEKSRLLSDRFSAERPKGSFSTLEIQRTEQGDSAMYLCASSLALAGSAIEQYFGPGTRLTVT.

In its sample, this clonotype was seen a few times. The CDR3 here is CASSVKSWDLNTQYF. In DNA, the CDR3 is TGTGCCAGCAGTGTTAAGTCCTGGGACCTAAATACGCAGTATTTT. The V and J genes are TRBV2 and TRBJ2-3, with D perhaps being TRBD1 or TRBD2 (5 bases each). This CDR3 comprises 15 residues. The V and J ends lost 4 bases and 7 bases respectively, with 18 bases between them. Germline V lookup: CDR1 SNHLY, CDR2 FYNNEI.

There are many counts of this clonotype. This sequence joins TRBV25-1 and TRBJ2-2; D is unresolved. CDR3 size: 12 residues. CDR1 is MGHDK, CDR2 SYGVNS, per germline. Between the trimmed V and J ends, which lost 10 bases and 4 bases, there was a span of 10 bases. The CDR3 loop reads CATRHSTGELFF. CDR3 sequence (DNA): TGTGCCACCCGACACTCCACCGGGGAGCTGTTTTTT.

This clonotype has only a few counts. This chain uses TRBV7-9 with TRBJ2-7, with 9 bases that match TRBD1. V shed 4 bases and J 2 bases; nucleotides not matched to a gene: 6. The CDR3 is 15 residues long. Per germline, CDR1 SEHNR and CDR2 FQNEAQ (reference sequence). DNA for the CDR3: TGTGCCAGCAGCTCCCAGGACAGGGGTGCCTACGAGCAGTACTTC. This sequence encodes CASSSQDRGAYEQYF.

Here the CDR3 reads CASSQSGGTRETQYF. DNA for the CDR3: TGTGCCAGCTCACAGTCAGGGGGAACCAGGGAGACCCAGTACTTC. This chain links TRBV18 with TRBJ2-5, with TRBD1 identical over 7 bases. Germline values: CDR1 KGHSH, CDR2 LQKENI. The V and J ends lost 4 bases and 5 bases, in that order; junction bases with no gene match: 10. This CDR3 has 15 amino acids.

This clonotype was counted only a few times. This chain connects TRBV7-9 to TRBJ1-6, with D unresolved. The CDR3 length is 13 residues. V lost 5 bases, J lost 7 bases, and 9 bases lay in between. Germline CDR1 and CDR2: SEHNR and FQNEAQ (reference sequence). CDR3 region: CASSLQPNSPLHF. The CDR3 DNA sequence: TGTGCCAGCAGCCTTCAACCGAATTCACCCCTCCACTTT.

This clonotype was observed a handful of times. The chain carries TRBV10-1 and TRBJ2-3; TRBD1 matches at 12 bases. This CDR3 is built from 15 residues. Per germline, CDR1 WNHNN and CDR2 SYGVQD (reference sequence). Trimming at V came to 10 bases and at J to 5 bases, leaving 10 bases not matched to a gene. The CDR3 DNA sequence: TGCGCCACCCACCCCGGGACAGGGGGCCAAGATACGCAGTATTTT. As protein: CATHPGTGGQDTQYF.

This clonotype appeared a few times. V gene TRBV5-1 combines with J gene TRBJ1-1, with TRBD1 identical over 7 bases. J gave up 1 base and V 2 bases, and 2 bases lay outside the gene matches. Germline loops: CDR1 SGHRS, CDR2 YFSETQ. This CDR3 is built from 14 residues. Here the CDR3 DNA reads TGCGCCAGCAGCTTTACAGGGGAGAACACTGAAGCTTTCTTT. Translating gives CASSFTGENTEAFF.

V and J are TRBV18 and TRBJ2-3; D not certain. V lost 3 bases and J 0 bases, leaving 10 bases between the germline ends. CDR1 and CDR2 from the germline V gene are KGHSH and LQKENI. The CDR3 consists of 15 residues. In DNA, the CDR3 is TGTGCCAGCTCACCGGGCGGATCTAGCACAGATACGCAGTATTTT. It translates to CASSPGGSSTDTQYF.

This rearrangement joins TRBV10-2 to TRBJ1-4; tentative D call: TRBD1 (5 bases). The CDR3 length is 14 residues. The V end was cut by 3 bases, the J end by 7 bases, with 12 bases between. Germline loops: CDR1 WSHSY, CDR2 SAAADI. CDR3 region: CASSETGRSEKLFF. The CDR3 DNA reads TGCGCCAGCAGTGAAACAGGTCGTAGTGAAAAACTGTTTTTT.

V and J are TRBV5-1 and TRBJ2-3; 13 nucleotides line up with TRBD2. Germline assignment: CDR1 SGHRS and CDR2 YFSETQ. The CDR3 is made up of 15 amino acids. V trimming: 7 bases; J trimming: 4 bases; junction bases outside the gene matches: 6. CDR3: CASLGLAGVSDTQYF. The CDR3 coding sequence is TGCGCCAGCCTTGGACTAGCGGGAGTATCAGATACGCAGTATTTT.

This clonotype was recorded many times. The chain carries TRBV11-2 and TRBJ1-6, with unresolved D. V was shortened by 0 bases and J by 8 bases, with 14 bases between the two germline ends. The CDR3 covers 16 residues. The germline V gene has CDR1 SGHAT and CDR2 FQNNGV. This CDR3 reads CASSLDFGRIDSPLHF. CDR3 coding DNA: TGTGCCAGCAGCTTAGATTTCGGGAGGATCGATTCACCCCTCCACTTT.

V gene TRBV12-3 or TRBV12-4 combines with J gene TRBJ2-7; possible D gene TRBD2, 5 bases. Deletions cut 6 bases from V and 5 bases from J, with 20 bases between. The CDR3 runs to 15 residues. The CDR3 sequence: CASSSTGLTRDEQYF. DNA for the CDR3: TGTGCCAGCAGCTCAACGGGCCTAACGAGGGACGAGCAGTACTTC.

This clonotype has ten or more counts. The gene calls are TRBV4-2 and TRBJ2-7, with 8 nucleotides matching TRBD2. Per the germline V gene, CDR1 is LGHNA and CDR2 is YNFKEQ. V trimming: 5 bases; J trimming: 3 bases; junction bases outside the gene matches: 9. This CDR3 comprises 15 residues. CDR3 protein: CASSSAGGQNYEQYF. CDR3 DNA sequence: TGTGCCAGCAGCAGCGCGGGGGGTCAAAACTACGAGCAGTACTTC.

The chain employs TRBV27 and TRBJ2-7, with a tentative D call TRBD1 (5 bases). The CDR3 runs to 18 residues. V dropped 5 bases and J dropped 1 base, with 24 bases sitting between them. The germline V gene encodes CDR1 MNHEY and CDR2 SMNVEV (reference sequence). The CDR3 region has the DNA TGTGCCAGCAGTCTACGACCCTTAATGACAGTTAATTCCTACGAGCAGTACTTC. Its protein is CASSLRPLMTVNSYEQYF.